This TCR beta chain was sequenced for a study of blood T cell repertoires in COVID-19. Across the whole study: Acute and convalescent COVID-19 specimens originated in the United States, Italy and Spain.

Trimming took 5 bases from V and 13 from J; bases not matched to a gene: 9. Germline V lookup: CDR1 MNHEY, CDR2 SMNVEV (reference sequence). The CDR3 covers 13 residues. In the authors' workflow: Quantification of nucleated cells was approximated via reference gene primer amplification. Some clones are missing from TCRdb's copy, which holds only in-frame ones; the method was immunoSEQ multiplex PCR. V and J calls and clone size follow that table, whereas D and trimming were derived from the DNA. The sample lists some 300,000 clones; approximately 91% were seen once. Recruits, aged about 18 to 95 years, lived in 25 or so US areas. Participants' own reports of clinical history determined their cohort assignment.

This clonotype was sampled from a woman aged 40 to 50 who had recovered from COVID-19. Sequenced material: PBMCs or T cells enriched from blood (not recorded which). The chain joins TRBV27 to TRBJ2-7; 12 positions match TRBD2. The CDR3 DNA follows: TGTGCCAGCAGTCTAACCTTGACTAGCGGGAGATACTTC. It specifies CASSLTLTSGRYF.